The sequence of this TCR beta chain was determined in a study of OX40 agonist ivuxolimab in advanced cancers. Looking at the study overall: Ivuxolimab was an agonistic, fully human IgG2 monoclonal antibody directed against OX40 (CD134), a costimulatory receptor. Intravenous ivuxolimab was administered to patients every 2 weeks at six dose levels: 0.01, 0.1, 0.3, 1.5, 3 and 10 mg/kg. Of the roughly 52 dose-escalation patients, hepatocellular carcinoma was present in about 19, melanoma in approximately 15, renal cell carcinoma in 9 and head and neck cancer in 9. The dose-escalation cohort was 82.7% male with a mean age of approximately 59 years, ranging from about 20 to 80. Patients were allowed to have had prior anti-PD-1, anti-PD-L1 or anti-CTLA-4 therapy, and around 40% of the dose-escalation patients had previously received checkpoint inhibitors. Partial responses were achieved by three dose-escalation patients, of whom one had hepatocellular carcinoma and two had cutaneous melanoma. Peripheral TCRbeta sequencing aimed to test whether ivuxolimab altered TCR sequence diversity and caused clonal T-cell expansion. The paper covers the monotherapy dose-escalation part of the phase I ivuxolimab trial, which included N ≈ 54 patients. Paper-wide results and their limitations: At doses from 0.1 to 3.0 mg/kg, clonal expansion was seen in both CD4+ and CD8+ blood T cells between baseline and week 6. Partial responders in the 0.1-3.0 mg/kg groups had among the lowest normalized peripheral clonal expansion, especially among CD8+ T cells. Low levels of normalized T-cell clonal expansion were also shown by some nonresponding patients. The antigen specificity of the peripheral T cells that underwent clonal expansion was not determined. After ivuxolimab, more expanded clones were found on average in CD8+ T cells than in CD4+ T cells.

A word on this clone: This clone's antigen is unknown. No much larger clone is present one base from it, and per-base qualities are unavailable.

The CDR3 runs 15 residues from the cysteine to the phenylalanine. Solely the CDR3 DNA is kept, with 45 bases framed from the first base. Trimming removed 4 bases from V and 1 base from J, leaving 16 bases between the germline ends. Per the germline V gene, SQVTM is the CDR1 and ANQGSEA is the CDR2. The trial excluded patients who had a history of autoimmune disease or who were on systemic immunosuppression. Peripheral blood for TCR sequencing was drawn from every dose cohort at baseline, at cycle 4 day 1 and at cycle 7 day 1. The samples were drawn from a first-in-human, open-label, multicenter phase I dose-escalation trial of ivuxolimab. Adults with locally advanced or metastatic head and neck squamous cell, hepatocellular, melanoma or renal cell carcinoma were enrolled in the trial. CD4+ and CD8+ T cells were sorted separately from peripheral blood before TCR sequencing. To sequence the TCRbeta CDR3 region, genomic DNA was isolated from the sorted cells. TCRbeta CDR3 regions were sequenced using the immunoSEQ Assay. TCRdb stores this immuneACCESS table with in-frame sequences only. Part of the clones is absent; in the studies checked, under half of the shortfall reflects unresolved V genes, and no reason is known for the rest. This sample has about 69,000 clones in its table, and around four fifths of those were observed once. Of the sample, over 2% is held by the ten largest clones.

The clonotype was recovered from an adult with an advanced solid tumor such as melanoma, head and neck, liver or kidney cancer. The chain was built from TRBV29-1 and TRBJ1-2; the D gene is perhaps TRBD1, from 5 matching bases. The sample in question was CD4+ or CD8+ T cells sorted from blood, obtained in a trial of the OX40 agonist ivuxolimab. In nucleotides, the sequence is TGCAGCGTTGGAGGCCAGGGTAGCTATAACTATGGCTACACCTTC. This yields the protein CSVGGQGSYNYGYTF.